The 20 T cell receptor beta chains given below trace back to one sample, sequenced in a study of neurological immune-mediated disorders. Via MiXCR, TCRdb re-called the 5' RACE reads, giving one row per CDR3 protein. The table records fewer than 85,000 distinct CDR3 sequences, around 4.6% of them present only once. The sequenced material came from PBMCs. These receptors all come from a woman under 40 with multiple sclerosis.

J is TRBJ1-3 and V is TRBV10-3; TRBD1 might be the D (6 bases). Germline CDR1 and CDR2: ENHRY and SYGVKD. Trimming pared 7 bases from V and 0 bases from J, leaving 10 bases between. The CDR3 runs to 14 residues. The CDR3 DNA follows: TGTGCCATCACGGACAGCTCCTCTGGAAACACCATATATTTT. Its translation is CAITDSSSGNTIYF.

This clonotype has at least ten counts. The chain uses TRBV7-2 and TRBJ2-7, with 8 bases identical to TRBD1. Unmatched junction bases numbered 4, after V lost 1 base and J lost 2 bases. Per germline, CDR1 SGHTA and CDR2 FQGNSA. The CDR3 sequence is 15 residues long. CDR3 coding DNA: TGTGCCAGCAGCTTAGAACCGGGACAGGCCTACGAGCAGTACTTC. It encodes CASSLEPGQAYEQYF.

This clonotype was counted ten times or more. This chain links TRBV20-1 with TRBJ2-1; 13 positions agree with TRBD2. The length of the CDR3 is 14 residues. The V and J ends lost 4 bases and 4 bases, in that order; junction bases with no gene match: 1. In germline, CDR1 is DFQATT, CDR2 SNEGSKA (reference sequence). The CDR3: CSATTSGRYNEQFF. CDR3 bases: TGCAGTGCTACGACTAGCGGGAGGTACAATGAGCAGTTCTTC.

This clonotype came up many times. This chain uses TRBV5-1 with TRBJ1-6; 9 positions match TRBD1. Germline V CDR1 and CDR2: SGHRS, YFSETQ. V dropped 7 bases and J dropped 7; count of bases not matched to a gene: 9. The CDR3 has 15 residues. CDR3 DNA sequence: TGCGCCAGCGGCCCTGGTGGACAGGGGAATTCACCCCTCCACTTT. This gives the protein CASGPGGQGNSPLHF.

This clonotype occurred many times. The chain couples TRBV12-3 or TRBV12-4 to TRBJ1-2, with D possibly matching TRBD1 (5 bases). The CDR3 consists of 12 residues. V was cut by 3 bases and J by 7 bases, with 9 bases left in between. The CDR3 spells CASSFAGLGYTF. In DNA, the CDR3 is TGTGCCAGCAGTTTTGCGGGACTTGGCTACACCTTC.

The table lists this clonotype with many counts. The genes are TRBV25-1 and TRBJ2-3; D not certain. From germline, CDR1 is MGHDK and CDR2 SYGVNS. This CDR3 is built from 12 residues. Trimming took off 8 bases at V and 2 bases at J, with 8 bases between the two ends. CDR3 sequence reads: CASRKNTDTQYF. CDR3 nucleotide sequence: TGTGCCAGCCGAAAGAACACAGATACGCAGTATTTT.

This clonotype was counted at least ten times. The rearrangement joins TRBV18 to TRBJ1-1; D possibly corresponds to TRBD1 (5 bases). Germline V CDR1 and CDR2: KGHSH, LQKENI. Trimming shortened V by 0 bases and J by 4 bases, and 12 bases separated the two germline ends. The CDR3 is 15 amino acids. CDR3 region: CASSPPSTGSTEAFF. The CDR3 coding sequence is TGTGCCAGCTCACCACCGAGCACAGGATCCACTGAAGCTTTCTTT.

This clonotype was seen only a few times. The rearrangement uses TRBV3-1 and TRBJ2-1; D is ambiguous. The germline CDR1 and CDR2 sequences are LGHDT and YNNKEL (reference sequence). The germline V and J ends were trimmed by 3 bases and 8 bases, with 8 bases remaining between them. This CDR3 spans 12 amino acids. The CDR3 here is CASSQFPDEQFF. The DNA of the CDR3 is TGTGCCAGCAGCCAGTTCCCGGATGAGCAGTTCTTC.

This clonotype has a count of ten or more. The V gene is TRBV7-3, the J gene TRBJ1-1, with TRBD1 matching 8 bases. V lost 3 bases to trimming and J lost 3 bases; unmatched junction nucleotides: 3. The CDR3 spans 14 residues. Germline CDR1 reads SGHTA; CDR2 reads FQGTGA. CDR3 nucleotide sequence: TGTGCCAGCAGCTTTATGGACAGGGACACTGAAGCTTTCTTT. This codes for CASSFMDRDTEAFF.

This clonotype was found many times. This chain links TRBV4-2 with TRBJ2-1; either TRBD1 or TRBD2 may fit D (6 bases each). The germline V gene has CDR1 LGHNA and CDR2 YNFKEQ. This CDR3 spans 16 amino acids. The V gene lost 1 base and the J gene lost 9 bases, with 19 bases spanning the gap. The CDR3 region is CASSQGEGDGGSEQFF. The CDR3 bases are TGTGCCAGCAGCCAAGGAGAGGGGGACGGGGGTTCTGAGCAGTTCTTC.

Worth noting for this clonotype: The CDR3 does not end in the conserved phenylalanine or tryptophan, so this is likely a read error. The chain uses TRBV5-1 and TRBJ2-1; TRBD2 agrees at 8 bases. The germline V gene encodes CDR1 SGHRS and CDR2 YFSETQ. The CDR3 totals 17 residues. The V gene end was trimmed by 0 bases and the J gene end by 8 bases; junction bases not matched to a gene: 13. CDR3 sequence reads: CASSLDPRGAGADEQFN. Here the CDR3 DNA reads TGCGCCAGCAGCTTGGATCCACGAGGAGCGGGAGCGGATGAGCAGTTCAAC.

This clonotype has a count of ten or more. This sequence joins TRBV24-1 and TRBJ1-2; no reliable D call. This CDR3 region has 12 residues. Germline CDR1 KGHDR, CDR2 SFDVKD. The V and J ends lost 7 bases and 6 bases respectively, with 11 bases between them. The CDR3 nucleotides read TGTGCCACCAGCGGACCGGGTAATGGCTACACCTTC. Translation gives CATSGPGNGYTF.

This chain connects TRBV28 to TRBJ2-2; D remains unclear. V lost 10 bases to trimming and J lost 3 bases, with 12 bases between them. Per the germline V gene, CDR1 is MDHEN and CDR2 is SYDVKM. This CDR3 region has 13 residues. The CDR3 nucleotides are TGTGCCATCGGTGGATGGGACACCGGGGAGCTGTTTTTT. It translates to CAIGGWDTGELFF. The variable domain in full, completed from reference TRBV28 and TRBJ2-2, reads DVKVTQSSRYLVKRTGEKVFLECVQDMDHENMFWYRQDPGLGLRLIYFSYDVKMKEKGDIPEGYSVSREKKERFSLILESASTNQTSMYLCAIGGWDTGELFFGEGSRLTVL.

In its sample, this clonotype was seen many times. The rearrangement uses TRBV7-2 and TRBJ2-7; D not certain. Trimming left V 5 bases short and J 9 bases short, with 17 bases between. Per germline, CDR1 SGHTA and CDR2 FQGNSA. CDR3 length: 13 amino acids. The CDR3 DNA follows: TGTGCCAGCAGCCGAGACGGGTCACTCGGGCAGTACTTC. Protein sequence: CASSRDGSLGQYF.

This clonotype was detected ten times or more. The rearrangement uses TRBV27 and TRBJ2-7; 7 bases map to TRBD2. The CDR3 contains 12 residues. In germline, CDR1 is MNHEY, CDR2 SMNVEV (reference sequence). Unmatched junction bases numbered 2, after V lost 3 bases and J lost 6 bases. Written as DNA, the CDR3 is TGTGCCAGCAGTTTGGGGGGGTCCGAGCAGTACTTC. Encoded protein: CASSLGGSEQYF.

This clonotype was counted at least ten times. The J gene is TRBJ1-2, the V gene TRBV20-1; D is unclear. Trimming pared 0 bases from V and 6 bases from J, leaving 20 bases between. CDR1 and CDR2 from the germline V gene are DFQATT and SNEGSKA (reference sequence). The CDR3 contains 16 residues. This CDR3 is CSARDLFVPDGDGYTF. The DNA of the CDR3 is TGCAGTGCTAGAGATTTATTCGTCCCAGATGGGGATGGCTACACCTTC.

This clonotype was observed many times. The rearrangement links TRBV5-1 to TRBJ1-4; D call uncertain. CDR3 length: 14 residues. Between the trimmed V and J ends, which lost 0 bases and 7 bases, there was a span of 10 bases. Germline V CDR1 and CDR2: SGHRS, YFSETQ. The CDR3 loop reads CASSLGDSREKLFF. DNA for the CDR3: TGCGCCAGCAGCTTGGGCGACTCACGTGAAAAACTGTTTTTT. Variable domain in full (rest from reference TRBV5-1 and TRBJ1-4): KAGVTQTPRYLIKTRGQQVTLSCSPISGHRSVSWYQQTPGQGLQFLFEYFSETQRNKGNFPGRFSGRQFSNSRSEMNVSTLELGDSALYLCASSLGDSREKLFFGSGTQLSVL.

This clonotype showed up many times. This sequence joins TRBV27 and TRBJ2-7, with 12 bases identical to TRBD1. After removal of 2 bases from V and 4 bases from J, the junction contained 12 bases not matched to a gene. In germline, CDR1 is MNHEY, CDR2 SMNVEV (reference sequence). The length of the CDR3 is 18 residues. The chain's CDR3 is CASSLRSGQGASVYEQYF. CDR3 DNA: TGTGCCAGCAGTTTAAGGTCGGGACAGGGGGCTTCAGTATACGAGCAGTACTTC.

This clonotype was detected ten times or more. CDR3 residues: CASSLGTGVDGYTF. The CDR3, as DNA: TGCGCCAGCAGCTTGGGAACAGGGGTCGATGGCTACACCTTC. The chain has TRBV5-1 and TRBJ1-2; 7 nucleotides agree with TRBD1. J was trimmed by 6 bases and V by 0 bases; bases with no gene match: 5. The CDR3 is 14 residues long. Germline CDR1 is SGHRS and CDR2 is YFSETQ.

This clonotype was recorded at least ten times. The chain links TRBV4-2 to TRBJ2-5; a possible D gene is TRBD2 (7 bases). The CDR3 is made up of 15 amino acids. V was pared by 1 base and J by 5 bases, with 14 bases between. The germline V gene has CDR1 LGHNA and CDR2 YNFKEQ. CDR3 residues: CASSQAPEGGETQYF. The CDR3 nucleotides are TGTGCCAGCAGCCAAGCCCCAGAGGGGGGGGAGACCCAGTACTTC.